Sequencing of this T cell receptor (beta chain) was carried out in a study of technical replicates of blood from several donors. Data came from immunoSEQ multiplex PCR; TCRdb stores just in-frame clones and leaves some out. The data contain around 61,000 clones, 97% of them singletons. The CDR3 contains 14 residues. Looked up from germline, CDR1 is SGHRS and CDR2 is YFSETQ. V was cut by 4 bases and J by 5 bases, with 15 bases left in between. This clonotype was obtained from a human donor in good health. Material: T cells isolated from PBMCs. The genes are TRBV5-1 and TRBJ1-2; weak D call: TRBD1 (5 bases). The CDR3 protein is CASSMTQTAYGYTF. In DNA form, the CDR3 reads TGCGCCAGCAGCATGACTCAGACAGCTTATGGCTACACCTTC.